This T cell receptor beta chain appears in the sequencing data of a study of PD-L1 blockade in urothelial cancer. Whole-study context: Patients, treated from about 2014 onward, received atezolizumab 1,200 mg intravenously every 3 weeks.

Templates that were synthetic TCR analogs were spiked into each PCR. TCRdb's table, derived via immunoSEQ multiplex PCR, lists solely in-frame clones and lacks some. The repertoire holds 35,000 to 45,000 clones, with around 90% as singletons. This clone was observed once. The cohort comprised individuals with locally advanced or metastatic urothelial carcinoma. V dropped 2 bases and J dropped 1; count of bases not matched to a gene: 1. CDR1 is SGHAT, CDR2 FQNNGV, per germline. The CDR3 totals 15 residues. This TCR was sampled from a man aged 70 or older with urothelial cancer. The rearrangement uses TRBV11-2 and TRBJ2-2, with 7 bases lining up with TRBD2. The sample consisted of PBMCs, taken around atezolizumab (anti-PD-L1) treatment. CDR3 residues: CASSLTSENTGELFF. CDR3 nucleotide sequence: TGTGCCAGCAGCTTAACTAGCGAGAACACCGGGGAGCTGTTTTTT. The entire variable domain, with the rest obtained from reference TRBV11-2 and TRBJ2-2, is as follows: EAGVAQSPRYKIIEKRQSVAFWCNPISGHATLYWYQQILGQGPKLLIQFQNNGVVDDSQLPKDRFSAERLKGVDSTLKIQPAKLEDSAVYLCASSLTSENTGELFFGEGSRLTVL.